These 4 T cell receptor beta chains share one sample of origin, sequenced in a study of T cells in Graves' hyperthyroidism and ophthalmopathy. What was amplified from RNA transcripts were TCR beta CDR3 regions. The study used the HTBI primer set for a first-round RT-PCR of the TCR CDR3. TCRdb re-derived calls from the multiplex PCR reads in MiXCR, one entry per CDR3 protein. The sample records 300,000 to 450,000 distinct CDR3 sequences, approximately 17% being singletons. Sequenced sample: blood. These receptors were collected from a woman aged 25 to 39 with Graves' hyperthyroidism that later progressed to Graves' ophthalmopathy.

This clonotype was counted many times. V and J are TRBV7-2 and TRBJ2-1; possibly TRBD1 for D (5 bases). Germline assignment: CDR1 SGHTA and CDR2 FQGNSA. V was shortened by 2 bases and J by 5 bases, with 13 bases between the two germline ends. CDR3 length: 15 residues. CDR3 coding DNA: TGTGCCAGCAGCTTAAATGGACACCGAAACAATGAGCAGTTCTTC. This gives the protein CASSLNGHRNNEQFF.

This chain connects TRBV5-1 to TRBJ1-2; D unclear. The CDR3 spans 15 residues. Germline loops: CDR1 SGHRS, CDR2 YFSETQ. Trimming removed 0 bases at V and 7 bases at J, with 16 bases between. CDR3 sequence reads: CASSLVMEGDVGYTF. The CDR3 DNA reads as TGCGCCAGCAGCTTGGTTATGGAGGGTGATGTTGGCTACACCTTC. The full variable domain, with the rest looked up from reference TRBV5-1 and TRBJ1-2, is KAGVTQTPRYLIKTRGQQVTLSCSPISGHRSVSWYQQTPGQGLQFLFEYFSETQRNKGNFPGRFSGRQFSNSRSEMNVSTLELGDSALYLCASSLVMEGDVGYTFGSGTRLTVV.

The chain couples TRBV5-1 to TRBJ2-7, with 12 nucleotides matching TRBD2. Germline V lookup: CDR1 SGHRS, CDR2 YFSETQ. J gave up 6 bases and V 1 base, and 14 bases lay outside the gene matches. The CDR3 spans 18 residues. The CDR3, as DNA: TGCGCCAGCAGCTTGCCGCAGACTAGCGGGAGTGGTTCCCCCGAGCAGTACTTC. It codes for CASSLPQTSGSGSPEQYF.

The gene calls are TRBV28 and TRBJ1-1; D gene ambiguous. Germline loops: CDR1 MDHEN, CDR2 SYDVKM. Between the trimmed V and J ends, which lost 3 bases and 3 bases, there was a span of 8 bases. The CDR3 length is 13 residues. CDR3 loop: CASSFPEDTEAFF. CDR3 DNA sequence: TGTGCCAGCAGTTTCCCCGAGGACACTGAAGCTTTCTTT.